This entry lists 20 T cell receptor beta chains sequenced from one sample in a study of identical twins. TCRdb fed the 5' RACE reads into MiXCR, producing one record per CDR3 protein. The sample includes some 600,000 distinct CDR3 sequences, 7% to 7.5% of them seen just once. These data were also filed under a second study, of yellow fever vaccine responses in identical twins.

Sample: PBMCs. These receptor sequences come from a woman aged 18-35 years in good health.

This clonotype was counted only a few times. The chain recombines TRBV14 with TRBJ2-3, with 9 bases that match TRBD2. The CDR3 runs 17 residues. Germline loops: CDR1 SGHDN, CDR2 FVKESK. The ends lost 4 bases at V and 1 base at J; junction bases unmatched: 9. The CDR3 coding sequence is TGTGCCAGCAGCCGAGCTTCAGCGGGGGGAGGCACAGATACGCAGTATTTT. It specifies CASSRASAGGGTDTQYF.

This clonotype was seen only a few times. Written as DNA, the CDR3 is TGTGCCAGCAGCGTCGGTTTGGCCAGCACAGATACGCAGTATTTT. Amino acids: CASSVGLASTDTQYF. The chain links TRBV7-2 to TRBJ2-3; D uncertain. Germline V gene data show CDR1 as SGHTA and CDR2 as FQGNSA. The CDR3 runs 15 residues. Trimming took 5 bases from V and 0 from J, leaving 12 bases between them.

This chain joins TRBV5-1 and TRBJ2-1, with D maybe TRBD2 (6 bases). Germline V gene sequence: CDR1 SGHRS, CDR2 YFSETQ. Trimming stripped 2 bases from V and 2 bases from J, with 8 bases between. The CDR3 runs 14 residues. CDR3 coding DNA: TGCGCCAGCAGCTTTAGCGGCACCTACAATGAGCAGTTCTTC. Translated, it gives CASSFSGTYNEQFF.

The DNA of the CDR3 is TGTGCCACCAGCAGAGGAGTAGCGGGAGCCGACTACGAGCAGTACTTC. Translation gives CATSRGVAGADYEQYF. The chain combines TRBV15 with TRBJ2-7, with 9 bases identical to TRBD2. This CDR3 is 16 amino acids long. The J segment lost 3 bases and the V segment lost 1 base, leaving 7 bases of the junction unmatched. CDR1 and CDR2 (germline): LNHNV, YYDKDF (reference sequence).

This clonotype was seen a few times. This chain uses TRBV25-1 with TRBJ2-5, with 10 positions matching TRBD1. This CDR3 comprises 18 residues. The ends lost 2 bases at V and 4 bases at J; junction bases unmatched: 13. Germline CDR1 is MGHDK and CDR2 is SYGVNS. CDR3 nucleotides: TGTGCCAGCAGTGAAAGTCCGCCCGGGACAGGGGTTTCAGAGACCCAGTACTTC. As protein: CASSESPPGTGVSETQYF.

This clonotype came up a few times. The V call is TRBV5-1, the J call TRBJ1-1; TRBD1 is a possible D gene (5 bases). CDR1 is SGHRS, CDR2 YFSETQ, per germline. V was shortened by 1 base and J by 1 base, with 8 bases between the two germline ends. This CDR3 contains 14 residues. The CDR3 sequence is CASSLIQGNTEAFF. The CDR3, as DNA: TGCGCCAGCAGCTTGATCCAGGGGAACACTGAAGCTTTCTTT.

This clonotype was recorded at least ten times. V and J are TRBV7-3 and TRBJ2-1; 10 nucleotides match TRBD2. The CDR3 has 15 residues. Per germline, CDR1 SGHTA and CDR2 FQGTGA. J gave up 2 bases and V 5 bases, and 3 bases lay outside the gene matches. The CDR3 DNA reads TGTGCCAGCAGCCAAACTAGCGGGGCCTACAATGAGCAGTTCTTC. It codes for CASSQTSGAYNEQFF.

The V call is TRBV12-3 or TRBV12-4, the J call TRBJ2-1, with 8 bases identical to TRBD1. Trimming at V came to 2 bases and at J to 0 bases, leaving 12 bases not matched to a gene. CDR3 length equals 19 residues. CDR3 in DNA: TGTGCCAGCAGTTTACCAGGGGGCAGGATAGTTAGCTCCTACAATGAGCAGTTCTTC. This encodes CASSLPGGRIVSSYNEQFF.

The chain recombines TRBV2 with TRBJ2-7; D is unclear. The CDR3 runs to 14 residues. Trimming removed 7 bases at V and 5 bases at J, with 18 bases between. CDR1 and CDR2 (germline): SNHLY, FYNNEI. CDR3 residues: CASIGVAAWDEQYF. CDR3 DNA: TGTGCCAGCATTGGGGTTGCCGCCTGGGACGAGCAGTACTTC.

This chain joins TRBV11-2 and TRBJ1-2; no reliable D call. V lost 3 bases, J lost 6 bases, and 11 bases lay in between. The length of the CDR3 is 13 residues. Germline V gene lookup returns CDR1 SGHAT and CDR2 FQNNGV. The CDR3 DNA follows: TGTGCCAGCAGCTTCCTCTGGGGAGATGGCTACACCTTC. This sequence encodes CASSFLWGDGYTF. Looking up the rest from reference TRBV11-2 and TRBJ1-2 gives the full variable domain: EAGVAQSPRYKIIEKRQSVAFWCNPISGHATLYWYQQILGQGPKLLIQFQNNGVVDDSQLPKDRFSAERLKGVDSTLKIQPAKLEDSAVYLCASSFLWGDGYTFGSGTRLTVV.

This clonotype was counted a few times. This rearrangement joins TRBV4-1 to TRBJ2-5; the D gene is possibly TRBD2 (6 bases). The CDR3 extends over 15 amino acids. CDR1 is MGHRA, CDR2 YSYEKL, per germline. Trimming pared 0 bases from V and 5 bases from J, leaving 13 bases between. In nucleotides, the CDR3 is TGCGCCAGCAGCCAAGAAGCAACTAGCCGGGAGACCCAGTACTTC. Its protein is CASSQEATSRETQYF.

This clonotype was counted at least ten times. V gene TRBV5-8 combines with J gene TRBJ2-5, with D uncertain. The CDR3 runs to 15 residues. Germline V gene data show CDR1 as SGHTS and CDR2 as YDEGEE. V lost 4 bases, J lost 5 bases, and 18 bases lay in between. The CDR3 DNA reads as TGTGCCAGCAGCAAGGACGGAGTGAACATGGAGACCCAGTACTTC. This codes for CASSKDGVNMETQYF.

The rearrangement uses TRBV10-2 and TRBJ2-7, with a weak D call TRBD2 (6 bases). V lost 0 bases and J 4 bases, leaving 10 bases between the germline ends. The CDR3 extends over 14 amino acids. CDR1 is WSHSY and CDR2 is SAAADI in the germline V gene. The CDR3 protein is CASSESGGEYEQYV. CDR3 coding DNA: TGCGCCAGCAGTGAGTCCGGCGGGGAGTACGAGCAGTACGTC.

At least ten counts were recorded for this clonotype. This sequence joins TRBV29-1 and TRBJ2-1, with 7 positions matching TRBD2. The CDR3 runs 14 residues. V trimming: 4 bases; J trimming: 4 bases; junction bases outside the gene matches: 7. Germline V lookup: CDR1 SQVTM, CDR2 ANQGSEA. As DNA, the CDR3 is TGCAGCGTTGGATCGGCTAGCGGATACAATGAGCAGTTCTTC. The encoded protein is CSVGSASGYNEQFF.

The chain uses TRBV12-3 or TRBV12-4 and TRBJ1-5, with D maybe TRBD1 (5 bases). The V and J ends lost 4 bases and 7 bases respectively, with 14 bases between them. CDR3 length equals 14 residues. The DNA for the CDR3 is TGTGCCAGCAGTTCTGGGGGTCTCTCGCAGCCCCAGCATTTT. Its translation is CASSSGGLSQPQHF.

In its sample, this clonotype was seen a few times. CDR3 in DNA: TGTGCCAGTCATAGCGGGACCACAGATACGCAGTATTTT. This gives the protein CASHSGTTDTQYF. The chain links TRBV7-9 to TRBJ2-3, with 8 bases identical to TRBD2. Unmatched junction bases numbered 4, after V lost 9 bases and J lost 2 bases. This CDR3 spans 13 amino acids. Per germline, CDR1 SEHNR and CDR2 FQNEAQ (reference sequence).

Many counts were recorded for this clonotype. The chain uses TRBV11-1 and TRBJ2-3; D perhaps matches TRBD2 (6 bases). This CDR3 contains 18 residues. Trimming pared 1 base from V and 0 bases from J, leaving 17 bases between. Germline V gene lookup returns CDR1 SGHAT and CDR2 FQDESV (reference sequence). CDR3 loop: CASSLVRRLDASTDTQYF. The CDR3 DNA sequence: TGTGCCAGCAGCTTAGTTAGGCGACTAGACGCTAGCACAGATACGCAGTATTTT.

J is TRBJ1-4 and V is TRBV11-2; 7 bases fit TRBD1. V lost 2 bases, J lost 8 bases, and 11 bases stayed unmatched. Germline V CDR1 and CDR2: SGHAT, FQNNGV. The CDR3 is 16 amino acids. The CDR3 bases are TGTGCCAGCAGCTTACAGGCGACAGGGTCAGGGGAAAAACTGTTTTTT. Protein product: CASSLQATGSGEKLFF.

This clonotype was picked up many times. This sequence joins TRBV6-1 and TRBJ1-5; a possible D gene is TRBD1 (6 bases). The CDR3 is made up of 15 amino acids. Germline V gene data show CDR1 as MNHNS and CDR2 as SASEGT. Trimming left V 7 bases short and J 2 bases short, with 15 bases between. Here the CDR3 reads CASKTGRFGNQPQHF. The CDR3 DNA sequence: TGTGCCAGCAAAACAGGGAGGTTCGGCAATCAGCCCCAGCATTTT.

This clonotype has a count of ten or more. The CDR3 loop reads CSVVLGQKDGNYGYTF. The CDR3 nucleotides read TGCAGCGTTGTATTAGGACAGAAGGACGGGAACTATGGCTACACCTTC. The chain couples TRBV29-1 to TRBJ1-2; a weak D match, TRBD1 (6 bases). Looked up from germline, CDR1 is SQVTM and CDR2 is ANQGSEA. This CDR3 contains 16 residues. Trimming cost V 4 bases and J 2 bases, with 20 bases left between them.